This T cell receptor beta chain comes out of a study of cytomegalovirus exposure and HLA in healthy donors (dated by TCRdb to 2016 to 2017). Turning to the overall study: In an earlier analysis of approximately 640 of the donors, approximately 260 Gb of sequence data and 90 million to 120 million unique TCR beta sequences from roughly 200 million T cells were reported. Approximately 300 gigabases of sequencing data and approximately 91 million unique TCR sequences made up an early release that covered approximately 700 HLA-typed donors. Among the approximately 430 genotyped donors, around 81% belonged to the genetic ancestry cluster associated with self-reported Caucasian donors. The study was designed to test whether signatures of past pathogen exposure could be identified by cataloging public T cell receptors. The T cell repertoires of under 750 subjects were profiled by immunosequencing and related to cytomegalovirus serostatus. Along with the roughly 700-subject first cohort, a separate validation cohort of around 120 different subjects was used. High-throughput TCR immunosequencing, statistical association of individual TCRs with disease status, and machine learning were combined to predict cytomegalovirus infection status. A later analysis re-examined previously published TCR beta repertoires from roughly 720 donors and added high-resolution HLA genotyping to investigate patterns of TCR occurrence. In the later analysis, no new phenotypic data were used to find candidate immune exposures; instead, reliance was placed on TCR beta sequences and their occurrence across donors. To decide whether each TCR beta V gene segment behaved as functional or pseudogenic, an earlier analysis of approximately 620 of the donors relied on high-throughput TCR beta sequencing. Donor age, sex, ethnicity and CMV serostatus were collected together with the repertoire data. In a later genetic analysis, genome-wide SNP genotypes for about three fifths of the roughly 670 donors were used, and that subset was treated as a discovery cohort. Every repertoire in the discovery cohort had been generated on one and the same sequencing platform. Both class I and class II loci were covered by HLA typing, at four-digit resolution. The number of donors typed differed by locus, with about 620-630 for A, B, C, DRB1 and DQB1, around 520 for DQA1, 600 to 610 for DPA1, and around 430 for DPB1. Four to six DR-DQ haplotypes were handled as single units for association and clustering, since linkage in the cohort was strong. Across some 400 genotyped donors of the cohort, an average of approximately 240,000 unique TCR beta nucleotide sequences per donor were sequenced, and 15% to 20% of those sequences were non-productive. Paper-wide results and their limitations: A later analysis reported that several top co-occurrence clusters appeared linked to parvovirus B19, influenza, CMV and Epstein-Barr virus. The presence/absence analyses assumed that sequencing depth was roughly uniform across donors, and that assumption may not be true. Because HLA typing was missing for some donors at each locus, association tests included only the typed subset. In a later genetic analysis, fewer N-insertions in productive TCRs were reported among donors in an Asian-associated ancestry cluster than the roughly 640-donor mean. Specific HLA alleles were associated with 15,000 to 20,000 TCR beta sequences at a false discovery rate of 0.05 in a later analysis. A further reported finding was that TCR beta sequences accurately predicted the HLA-A and HLA-B alleles for most subjects in the first cohort. Broadly in line with IMGT annotations, most TCR beta V segments showed up in productive rearrangements about 90% or about 30% of the time in an earlier analysis of around 600 of the donors. In the study, 164 TCR beta chains were listed as associated with cytomegalovirus. In both the original and validation cohorts, the classifier was reported to diagnose cytomegalovirus status with high specificity and sensitivity. Assigning TCR associations to individual alleles was difficult when HLA alleles, especially DR and DQ, strongly co-occurred. It was suggested by the authors that the approach could potentially be generalized to other disease states and immunological phenotypes. Because counts were too low, 15 or so rarely observed V segments, including chromosome 9 orphons, were excluded from the earlier analysis of fewer than 650 of the donors. In this cohort, only TCR beta chains were sequenced, and detectable features were limited by the absence of alpha or paired-chain data. Most TCR sequences were observed very rarely across donors, whereas some public TCRs were present in many individuals. According to a later analysis, most CMV-associated TCR beta chains appeared to be HLA-restricted, and the HLA associations seemed to be driven largely by CMV exposure. Some IMGT-functional V segments, including TRBV6-2 and TRBV6-3, could not be told apart with the 87-base-pair reads, so those segments were excluded. CMV serostatus was the only immune exposure information available for the cohort. In a later analysis, HLA-associated TCR beta chains showed more clonal expansion and lower generation probabilities than non-associated chains that were equally common. In a later analysis, TCR association rates were found to vary across HLA loci, with the most associated TCRs seen for DRB1 alleles and the fewest for HLA-C alleles. V-gene and J-gene trimming of TCR beta chains was associated with a missense DCLRE1C variant in a later genetic analysis, and the association was replicated in an independent cohort. A few of the identified cytomegalovirus-associated TCR beta chains were confirmed in vitro to be specific for cytomegalovirus antigens. A group of highly shared sequence variants was considered likely to be a technical artifact of the sequencing pipeline. Correlated functional status among segregating V segments might reflect linkage disequilibrium, but an unknown experimental factor could not be ruled out.

Libraries came from the immunoSEQ multiplex PCR assay. For the multiplex PCR, a mixture combining 60 forward primers for TCR Vbeta segments and 13 reverse primers for TCR Jbeta segments was used. The CDR3 region of rearranged TCR beta genes was amplified from genomic DNA by a multiplex PCR assay. Amplified TCR beta libraries were sequenced as 87-base-pair reads on the Illumina HiSeq System. Under the source paper's analysis protocol: In a later analysis, some 80 million unique TCR beta chains were counted across the 650 to 700 repertoires, and about 10 million of these chains were shared by at least two donors. A nearest-neighbor algorithm error-corrected the raw reads and collapsed the reads into unique sequences, merging closely related sequences to remove PCR and sequencing errors. Alignment of CDR3 sequences to IMGT reference sequences was used to assign V, D and J gene segments. For a sequence to be retained, at least a six-nucleotide match to both a V gene segment and a J gene segment was required. Rearrangements were called productive when the CDR3 lacked stop codons and stayed in frame with V and J; all others were non-productive. Following IMGT convention, CDR3 was defined as the stretch from the second conserved V-encoded cysteine up to the conserved J-encoded phenylalanine. In an earlier analysis of approximately 500 of the donors, sequences lacking an unambiguous match to a single V gene segment were excluded. An earlier analysis of 587 of the donors called V segments functional above 56.7% productive rearrangements and segregating when the between-donor standard deviation exceeded 5%. A statistical classification framework was built to diagnose cytomegalovirus status from the catalog of TCR beta chain sequences. In a later analysis, TCR nucleotide sequences were compared against IMGT/GENE-DB human TR gene sequences so that V and J genes could be assigned. In a later analysis, CDR3 sequences and most-parsimonious VDJ recombination scenarios were assigned using the TCRdist pipeline. In a later analysis, every TCR beta chain was defined by the combination of its CDR3 amino acid sequence and its V-gene family, and reads without a unique V-gene family were dropped. To address suspected cross-contamination and a sequencing artifact, a later analysis removed approximately 590 highly shared, low-generation-probability nucleotide sequences. For each public chain, a later analysis derived a clonal expansion index from normalized ranks of inferred template counts within each repertoire. In a later analysis, generation probabilities were computed with a VDJ recombination model fitted to out-of-frame rearrangements, and the resulting probabilities were checked against IGoR. A later analysis scored TCR-TCR, TCR-HLA and TCR-CMV co-occurrence with hypergeometric tests, applying a repertoire-size bias correction to TCR pairs. A later analysis estimated false discovery rates by permuting HLA or CMV assignments 20 times. In a later analysis, co-occurring TCRs were grouped with DBSCAN, and TCRdist sequence similarity was added when clustering was performed within HLA-allele-positive subsets. For co-occurrence clustering, repertoires with fewer than 30,000 or more than 120,000 public chains were excluded, along with five or six repertoires with anomalous nucleotide sharing. TCRdb carries this immuneACCESS record with in-frame sequences only. Its versions omit some clonotypes, under half of them owing to an unresolved V gene in the studies checked, with the rest unexplained. That table furnishes V, J and clone size, whereas the DNA furnished D and trimming. The sample table contains 130,000 or so clones; only one count was recorded for around 80% of them. 5% to 6.5% of the sample goes to the ten largest clones.

Deletion took 3 bases off V and 1 base off J, with a span of 13 bases between the germline ends. Counted from cysteine to phenylalanine, this CDR3 has 15 amino acids. Just the 45-base CDR3 DNA is kept, in frame starting at base 1. The cohort consisted of approximately 670 healthy bone marrow donors. At the time of sampling, all cohort members were nominally healthy, though unrecorded immune exposures were likely present. The donor tested CMV seronegative, placing the donor among the approximately 360 seronegative members of the cohort. A peripheral blood sample was collected from each donor, and TCR beta sequencing was performed on peripheral blood mononuclear cells. Genomic DNA was extracted from the blood cell samples with the Qiagen DNeasy Blood Extraction Kit. Comments on this clone: Its specific antigen is unknown. Nothing much larger sits one base from this clone, and base qualities are not available.

This clonotype was sampled from a young man in good health and CMV-seronegative. The sample taken for sequencing was PBMCs. This chain is built from TRBV23-1 and TRBJ2-7, with the D gene not confidently named. TRBV23-1 is annotated as an ORF whose role is uncertain. The encoded CDR3 is CASSHRIYGSYEQYF. DNA sequence: TGCGCCAGCAGTCATAGGATCTACGGGTCCTACGAGCAGTACTTC.